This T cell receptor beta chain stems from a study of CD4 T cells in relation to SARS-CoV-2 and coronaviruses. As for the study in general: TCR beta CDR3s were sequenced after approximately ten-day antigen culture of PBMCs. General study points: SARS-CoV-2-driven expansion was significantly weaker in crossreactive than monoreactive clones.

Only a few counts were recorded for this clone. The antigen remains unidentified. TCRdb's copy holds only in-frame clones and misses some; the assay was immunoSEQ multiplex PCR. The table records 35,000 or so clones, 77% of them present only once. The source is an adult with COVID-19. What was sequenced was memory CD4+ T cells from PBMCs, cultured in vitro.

DNA for the CDR3: TGTGCCAGCAGCGTAGGGGCCGGGACAGGGAGCAGGACGTACGAGCAGTACTTC. This codes for CASSVGAGTGSRTYEQYF. This chain connects TRBV9 to TRBJ2-7; 9 bases fit TRBD1. The trim removed 0 bases at V and 4 bases at J, leaving 14 bases unmatched. Germline values: CDR1 SGDLS, CDR2 YYNGEE. This CDR3 has 18 residues.